One sample yielded the 23 T cell receptor beta chains listed below, sequenced in a study of blood T cells in healthy people across ages. A sample-barcoded 5' primer and a J-beta primer mix were used in a second PCR of roughly 7 to 12 cycles. TCRdb redid the calling of the 5' RACE reads with MiXCR, one entry per CDR3 protein. The sample has about 1.6 million distinct CDR3 sequences; about 31% are singletons. Sequencing was carried out using blood. The receptors were sampled from a woman in her 30s in good health.

The chain uses TRBV6-6 and TRBJ1-2; D gene ambiguous. Germline V gene sequence: CDR1 MNHNY, CDR2 SVGAGI (reference sequence). The V end was cut by 8 bases, the J end by 0 bases, with 16 bases between. The CDR3 has 15 residues. CDR3 residues: CASDAEMTPNYGYTF. The DNA of the CDR3 is TGTGCCAGCGACGCAGAGATGACTCCTAACTATGGCTACACCTTC.

As concerns this clonotype: The junction departs from germline at one end; a sequencing error may be responsible. V is TRBV7-2 and J is TRBJ2-1, with 13 bases fitting TRBD2. The germline CDR1 and CDR2 sequences are SGHTA and FQGNSA. The CDR3 length is 13 residues. The CDR3 protein is CAGSPRTSGSQFF. The CDR3 region has the DNA TGTGCCGGCAGCCCCCGGACTAGCGGGAGTCAGTTCTTC.

This clonotype appeared a few times. A much larger clone sits a single nucleotide away, making a read error possible. The chain employs TRBV29-1 and TRBJ2-3; 9 nucleotides agree with TRBD2. The V gene's germline CDR1 is SQVTM and CDR2 ANQGSEA. The CDR3 has 18 amino acids. The CDR3 sequence is CSVETGGGGSESTDTRYF. The CDR3 DNA reads as TGCAGCGTTGAAACCGGCGGGGGGGGAAGCGAGAGCACAGATACGCGGTATTTT.

This clonotype showed up just once. CDR3: CASSEFELRGPQETQYF. Here the CDR3 DNA reads TGTGCCAGCAGTGAATTTGAATTAAGGGGACCCCAAGAGACCCAGTACTTC. The chain couples TRBV25-1 to TRBJ2-5; D tentatively fits TRBD1 or TRBD2 (5 bases each). With 1 base removed from V and 1 base from J, the gap between germline ends came to 16 bases. The CDR3 runs 17 residues. From germline, CDR1 is MGHDK and CDR2 SYGVNS. The full variable domain, in which reference TRBV25-1 and TRBJ2-5 provide the parts outside the CDR3, is EADIYQTPRYLVIGTGKKITLECSQTMGHDKMYWYQQDPGMELHLIHYSYGVNSTEKGDLSSESTVSRIRTEHFPLTLESARPSHTSQYLCASSEFELRGPQETQYFGPGTRLLVL.

This clonotype was recorded a few times. The chain has TRBV24-1 and TRBJ2-2, with D hard to call. The CDR3 has 16 amino acids. Germline assignment: CDR1 KGHDR and CDR2 SFDVKD. The V and J ends lost 0 bases and 0 bases respectively, with 7 bases between them. CDR3 DNA: TGTGCCACCAGTGATTTGGACCGCACGAACACCGGGGAGCTGTTTTTT. It translates to CATSDLDRTNTGELFF.

This chain uses TRBV18 with TRBJ2-1; D not resolved. With 0 bases removed from V and 8 bases from J, the gap between germline ends came to 14 bases. Germline CDR1 KGHSH, CDR2 LQKENI. This CDR3 has 15 residues. CDR3 loop: CASSPPSTLAYEQFF. For the CDR3, the DNA is TGTGCCAGCTCACCACCTTCTACGTTAGCATATGAGCAGTTCTTC.

The gene calls are TRBV2 and TRBJ1-2; D is perhaps TRBD1 (5 bases). From germline, CDR1 is SNHLY and CDR2 FYNNEI. The CDR3 is 15 residues long. The V end was cut by 5 bases, the J end by 8 bases, with 21 bases between. CDR3 sequence (DNA): TGTGCCAGCAGTCCTAGTTCCTACAGGAATTCAGGCTACACCTTC. This gives the protein CASSPSSYRNSGYTF.

The chain couples TRBV27 to TRBJ2-3; D ambiguous. The CDR3 covers 13 residues. Germline CDR1 MNHEY, CDR2 SMNVEV (reference sequence). V gave up 6 bases and J gave up 2 bases, with 9 bases separating them. The CDR3 coding sequence is TGTGCCAGCAGAGGCTTCACCACAGATACGCAGTATTTT. It translates to CASRGFTTDTQYF.

The chain carries TRBV3-1 and TRBJ2-3; no firm D call. V lost 4 bases and J 1 base, leaving 12 bases between the germline ends. The CDR3 consists of 15 residues. CDR1 is LGHDT, CDR2 YNNKEL, per germline (reference sequence). CDR3 nucleotide sequence: TGTGCCAGCAGCCGTGGTGGAGTCGGCACAGATACGCAGTATTTT. Protein: CASSRGGVGTDTQYF.

This clonotype was seen only a few times. The gene calls are TRBV5-5 and TRBJ2-5; 10 nucleotides align to TRBD2. This CDR3 comprises 16 residues. Trimming cost V 0 bases and J 3 bases; bases outside gene matches: 5. Germline values: CDR1 SGHKS, CDR2 YYEKEE (reference sequence). The CDR3 reads CASSLVWLAGEETQYF. In nucleotides, the CDR3 is TGTGCCAGCAGCTTGGTATGGCTAGCGGGGGAAGAGACCCAGTACTTC. The variable domain in full, with the rest retrieved from reference TRBV5-5 and TRBJ2-5, is DAGVTQSPTHLIKTRGQQVTLRCSPISGHKSVSWYQQVLGQGPQFIFQYYEKEERGRGNFPDRFSARQFPNYSSELNVNALLLGDSALYLCASSLVWLAGEETQYFGPGTRLLVL.

The chain is built from TRBV7-9 and TRBJ2-5; 16 positions agree with TRBD2. CDR1 and CDR2 (germline): SEHNR, FQNEAQ (reference sequence). Trimming cost V 5 bases and J 3 bases; bases outside gene matches: 9. The CDR3 totals 18 residues. CDR3 sequence: CASSPGTSGGASEETQYF. In nucleotides, the CDR3 is TGTGCCAGCAGCCCTGGGACTAGCGGGGGGGCATCCGAAGAGACCCAGTACTTC.

This clonotype has more than one count but fewer than ten. The rearrangement joins TRBV20-1 to TRBJ2-1; 9 bases fit TRBD2. This CDR3 contains 15 residues. Germline CDR1 and CDR2: DFQATT and SNEGSKA (reference sequence). After removal of 0 bases from V and 5 bases from J, the junction contained 5 bases not matched to a gene. The CDR3 bases are TGCAGTGCTAGAGATCAGGCTAGCGGGGACAATGAGCAGTTCTTC. Translated: CSARDQASGDNEQFF.

This clonotype occurred a few times. The chain employs TRBV7-2 and TRBJ2-1, with D maybe TRBD2 (7 bases). The V and J ends lost 8 bases and 0 bases respectively, with 20 bases between them. Germline assignment: CDR1 SGHTA and CDR2 FQGNSA. This CDR3 spans 17 amino acids. CDR3 region: CASRKPGGIGSYNEQFF. DNA for the CDR3: TGTGCCAGCCGCAAACCGGGGGGCATAGGCTCCTACAATGAGCAGTTCTTC. Supplemented by reference TRBV7-2 and TRBJ2-1, the full variable domain reads GAGVSQSPSNKVTEKGKDVELRCDPISGHTALYWYRQSLGQGLEFLIYFQGNSAPDKSGLPSDRFSAERTGGSVSTLTIQRTQQEDSAVYLCASRKPGGIGSYNEQFFGPGTRLTVL.

This clonotype was recorded a few times. The chain links TRBV2 to TRBJ2-5, with TRBD2 matching over 11 bases. CDR3 length: 15 residues. V dropped 6 bases and J dropped 2; count of bases not matched to a gene: 5. Germline V gene sequence: CDR1 SNHLY, CDR2 FYNNEI. The CDR3 loop reads CASRPGLAVQETQYF. CDR3 nucleotides: TGTGCCAGCAGACCGGGACTAGCGGTACAAGAGACCCAGTACTTC.

This chain connects TRBV27 to TRBJ2-2; D unresolved. V gave up 3 bases and J gave up 0 bases, with 14 bases separating them. Germline V gene data show CDR1 as MNHEY and CDR2 as SMNVEV (reference sequence). This CDR3 region has 17 residues. CDR3 DNA sequence: TGTGCCAGCAGTTTCGACCCTGTAACTGCGAACACCGGGGAGCTGTTTTTT. Protein product: CASSFDPVTANTGELFF.

The sample holds a few counts of this clonotype. The chain couples TRBV19 to TRBJ1-2, with D perhaps TRBD1 (5 bases). In germline, CDR1 is LNHDA, CDR2 SQIVND (reference sequence). V shed 6 bases and J shed 2 bases, with 13 bases lying between them. The CDR3 spans 14 residues. CDR3 protein: CASSITAGNYGYTF. The DNA of the CDR3 is TGTGCCAGTAGCATCACGGCAGGGAACTATGGCTACACCTTC.

This clonotype occurred a few times. The chain combines TRBV29-1 with TRBJ2-7; 8 bases fit TRBD1. The junction had 7 bases not matched to a gene; V was cut back by 4 bases and J by 8 bases. In germline, CDR1 is SQVTM, CDR2 ANQGSEA. There are 12 residues in the CDR3. CDR3 amino acids: CSVATGVDKQYF. The DNA for the CDR3 is TGCAGCGTTGCGACAGGGGTCGACAAGCAGTACTTC.

A single count supports this clonotype. One end of the junction is discordant with germline, which a read error may explain. The CDR3 protein is CAGSGQGIQETQYF. CDR3 DNA sequence: TGCGCCGGCAGCGGACAGGGGATCCAAGAGACCCAGTACTTC. The V call is TRBV5-1, the J call TRBJ2-5; 9 positions agree with TRBD1. This CDR3 has 14 residues. CDR1 SGHRS and CDR2 YFSETQ come from the germline V gene. The full variable domain, in which reference TRBV5-1 and TRBJ2-5 provide the parts outside the CDR3, is KAGVTQTPRYLIKTRGQQVTLSCSPISGHRSVSWYQQTPGQGLQFLFEYFSETQRNKGNFPGRFSGRQFSNSRSEMNVSTLELGDSALYLCAGSGQGIQETQYFGPGTRLLVL.

This clonotype was counted only a few times. The chain joins TRBV11-1 to TRBJ2-7, with a weak D call TRBD2 (7 bases). Germline values: CDR1 SGHAT, CDR2 FQDESV (reference sequence). There are 15 residues in the CDR3. Trimming shortened V by 5 bases and J by 3 bases, and 17 bases separated the two germline ends. The chain's CDR3 is CASSPGGYFVYEQYF. CDR3 in DNA: TGTGCCAGCAGCCCGGGGGGCTATTTCGTCTACGAGCAGTACTTC.

The chain has TRBV12-3 or TRBV12-4 and TRBJ1-2; possibly TRBD1 for D (5 bases). The V end lost 3 bases, the J end lost 5 bases, and 10 bases lay between the germline ends. CDR3 length: 13 amino acids. The CDR3 is CASSFGGEYGYTF. The CDR3 region has the DNA TGTGCCAGCAGTTTCGGGGGGGAATATGGCTACACCTTC.

DNA for the CDR3: TGTGCCAGCAGCAGATACGCCGGGACAGGGGCATCCAATCAGCCCCAGCATTTT. The encoded protein is CASSRYAGTGASNQPQHF. The gene calls are TRBV21-1 and TRBJ1-5; TRBD1, the D gene given by the table, was not confirmed from the DNA. TRBV21-1 is deemed a pseudogene. This CDR3 has 18 residues.

This clonotype was found a few times. The V and J genes are TRBV7-9 and TRBJ2-3, with D tentatively TRBD1 (6 bases). CDR3 length equals 15 residues. The V gene lost 2 bases and the J gene lost 3 bases, with 12 bases spanning the gap. CDR1 and CDR2 from the germline V gene are SEHNR and FQNEAQ (reference sequence). The CDR3 DNA reads as TGTGCCAGCAGCTTACTCACAGGGCGGACAGATACGCAGTATTTT. This codes for CASSLLTGRTDTQYF.

The chain links TRBV9 to TRBJ1-2, with D maybe TRBD1 (5 bases). Between the trimmed V and J ends, which lost 0 bases and 8 bases, there was a span of 14 bases. Germline CDR1 SGDLS, CDR2 YYNGEE. The CDR3 sequence is 14 residues long. This CDR3 reads CASSVVGEGTGYTF. The CDR3 region has the DNA TGTGCCAGCAGCGTAGTGGGCGAGGGGACGGGCTACACCTTC. Drawing the rest from reference TRBV9 and TRBJ1-2, the complete variable domain is DSGVTQTPKHLITATGQRVTLRCSPRSGDLSVYWYQQSLDQGLQFLIQYYNGEERAKGNILERFSAQQFPDLHSELNLSSLELGDSALYFCASSVVGEGTGYTFGSGTRLTVV.